The 16 T cell receptor beta chains below were found in one sample sequenced in a study of blood T cell repertoires in COVID-19. Generated by immunoSEQ multiplex PCR, the TCRdb table keeps only in-frame clones and is missing some. The data hold under 250,000 clones, with roughly 89% observed a single time. What was sequenced was peripheral blood. These receptors all come from a man in his fifties or sixties who had recovered from COVID-19.

This clone was observed a single time. This chain joins TRBV7-2 and TRBJ2-7; a weak D match, TRBD2 (6 bases). Trimming stripped 1 base from V and 2 bases from J, with 9 bases between. Germline CDR1 reads SGHTA; CDR2 reads FQGNSA. The CDR3 totals 14 residues. The CDR3 DNA is TGTGCCAGCAGCTTAGAGGCGGGAACCTACGAGCAGTACTTC. Translating it yields CASSLEAGTYEQYF.

The chain combines TRBV29-1 with TRBJ1-1, with TRBD1 matching over 9 bases. CDR1 and CDR2 (germline): SQVTM, ANQGSEA. The CDR3 sequence is 13 residues long. J was trimmed by 1 base and V by 7 bases; bases with no gene match: 4. CDR3 in amino acids: CSASTGGNTEAFF. Here the CDR3 DNA reads TGCAGCGCCTCGACAGGGGGGAACACTGAAGCTTTCTTT.

The chain couples TRBV5-6 to TRBJ2-2; TRBD1 might be the D (5 bases). V lost 2 bases to trimming and J lost 0 bases, with 11 bases between them. The CDR3 contains 16 residues. Germline-derived CDR1 and CDR2 are SGHDT and YYEEEE. The CDR3 here is CASSLIRASNTGELFF. In DNA, the CDR3 is TGTGCCAGCAGCTTAATCAGGGCCTCGAACACCGGGGAGCTGTTTTTT. Variable domain in full (rest from reference TRBV5-6 and TRBJ2-2): DAGVTQSPTHLIKTRGQQVTLRCSPKSGHDTVSWYQQALGQGPQFIFQYYEEEERQRGNFPDRFSGHQFPNYSSELNVNALLLGDSALYLCASSLIRASNTGELFFGEGSRLTVL.

This clone was counted once. CDR3 DNA sequence: TGTGCCACCAGCAGTTCGGTAGGGGGCGCAGGCAAAAACATTCAGTACTTC. It is translated as CATSSSVGGAGKNIQYF. The chain employs TRBV15 and TRBJ2-4, with TRBD1 identical over 7 bases. Trimming at V came to 3 bases and at J to 3 bases, leaving 11 bases not matched to a gene. Germline V gene sequence: CDR1 LNHNV, CDR2 YYDKDF (reference sequence). CDR3 length: 17 amino acids.

The CDR3 here is CATSGGFNYGYTF. The CDR3 coding sequence is TGTGCCACATCAGGGGGATTTAACTATGGCTACACCTTC. The chain employs TRBV6-1 and TRBJ1-2, with TRBD1 identical over 7 bases. Germline values: CDR1 MNHNS, CDR2 SASEGT. Trimming cost V 10 bases and J 1 base; bases outside gene matches: 6. The CDR3 is made up of 13 amino acids.

V is TRBV3-1 (or the pseudogene TRBV3-2) and J is TRBJ2-1, with 8 bases fitting TRBD2. V shed 0 bases and J 15 bases; nucleotides not matched to a gene: 4. The CDR3 length is 12 residues. Per germline, CDR1 LGHDT and CDR2 YNNKEL (reference sequence). The CDR3, as DNA: TGTGCCAGCAGCCAAGATAGGAGCGGGGGGTTCTTC. Its protein is CASSQDRSGGFF.

The J gene is TRBJ2-7, the V gene TRBV3-1 (or the pseudogene TRBV3-2); 9 nucleotides match TRBD2. The CDR3 runs to 15 residues. CDR1 is LGHDT and CDR2 is YNNKEL in the germline V gene (reference sequence). Trimming removed 5 bases from V and 6 bases from J; junction bases left unmatched: 11. CDR3 sequence: CASSTTRGLAGEQYF. The CDR3 DNA reads TGTGCCAGCAGCACAACTAGGGGACTAGCAGGCGAGCAGTACTTC.

This rearrangement joins TRBV13 to TRBJ2-7; TRBD2 aligns across 7 bases. CDR3 length: 12 residues. Germline V gene sequence: CDR1 PRHDT, CDR2 FYEKMQ (reference sequence). Germline trimming cut 6 bases from V and 6 bases from J; bases unmatched to any gene: 5. The CDR3 is CASRREGGEQYF. DNA for the CDR3: TGTGCCAGCAGAAGGGAGGGAGGCGAGCAGTACTTC.

V is TRBV11-2 and J is TRBJ1-2, with D possibly being TRBD1 (6 bases). The CDR3 covers 15 residues. Germline lookup yields CDR1 SGHAT and CDR2 FQNNGV. Trimming cost V 0 bases and J 2 bases, with 10 bases left between them. DNA of the CDR3: TGTGCCAGCAGCTTAGATCACGACAGGAACTATGGCTACACCTTC. It codes for CASSLDHDRNYGYTF.

V usage is TRBV5-1 and J usage is TRBJ1-2; D is possibly TRBD1 (5 bases). Trimming stripped 0 bases from V and 9 bases from J, with 6 bases between. This CDR3 is 11 amino acids long. Per germline, CDR1 SGHRS and CDR2 YFSETQ. The CDR3 nucleotides are TGCGCCAGCAGCTTGGACAGGAGCTACACCTTC. Encoded protein: CASSLDRSYTF.

J is TRBJ2-7 and V is TRBV5-4; possibly TRBD2 for D (5 bases). This CDR3 comprises 14 residues. Germline CDR1 reads SGHNT; CDR2 reads YYREEE (reference sequence). The ends were cut back, 4 bases at V and 1 base at J, with 12 bases in the middle. This CDR3 is CASSPDLASYEQYF. The CDR3 coding sequence is TGTGCCAGCAGCCCGGACTTGGCGTCCTACGAGCAGTACTTC.

This rearrangement joins TRBV20-1 to TRBJ2-7, with D possibly TRBD1 on 6 matching bases. In germline, CDR1 is DFQATT, CDR2 SNEGSKA (reference sequence). CDR3 length equals 11 residues. The CDR3 loop is CSPRGPYEQYF. CDR3 sequence (DNA): TGCAGCCCCAGGGGCCCCTACGAGCAGTACTTC.

The chain combines TRBV2 with TRBJ1-6, with D uncertain. CDR3 length equals 14 residues. Germline V gene sequence: CDR1 SNHLY, CDR2 FYNNEI. V gave up 8 bases and J gave up 3 bases, with 11 bases separating them. The CDR3 reads CASVRNSYNSPLHF. The CDR3 nucleotides are TGTGCCAGCGTACGGAACAGCTATAATTCACCCCTCCACTTT.

This chain uses TRBV18 with TRBJ2-2; TRBD2 aligns across 8 bases. V was clipped by 5 bases and J by 4 bases; unmatched bases: 12. Germline V CDR1 and CDR2: KGHSH, LQKENI. This CDR3 has 17 residues. In DNA form, the CDR3 reads TGTGCCAGCTCATCGAACACCGGGAGGGCCGGCACCGGGGAGCTGTTTTTT. Its translation is CASSSNTGRAGTGELFF. Full variable domain (remainder filled in from reference TRBV18 and TRBJ2-2): NAGVMQNPRHLVRRRGQEARLRCSPMKGHSHVYWYRQLPEEGLKFMVYLQKENIIDESGMPKERFSAEFPKEGPSILRIQQVVRGDSAAYFCASSSNTGRAGTGELFFGEGSRLTVL.

CDR3 DNA: TGCAGCGTCGCCAGGGGTGATCAGGACTATGGCTACACCTTC. Translated: CSVARGDQDYGYTF. V gene TRBV29-1 combines with J gene TRBJ1-2; TRBD1 might be the D (6 bases). Trimming shortened V by 6 bases and J by 3 bases, and 17 bases separated the two germline ends. Per germline, CDR1 SQVTM and CDR2 ANQGSEA. This CDR3 spans 14 amino acids.

This chain uses TRBV11-2 with TRBJ1-2; 10 positions agree with TRBD1. The CDR3 length is 15 residues. Looked up from germline, CDR1 is SGHAT and CDR2 is FQNNGV. Losses at the gene ends were 5 bases for V and 0 bases for J; bases not matched to a gene: 3. In nucleotides, the CDR3 is TGTGCCAGCAGCCCAGGGACAGGGGCTAACTATGGCTACACCTTC. Translating it yields CASSPGTGANYGYTF.